Listed below are T cell receptor beta chains from one sample, sequenced in a study of T cells in localized non-small cell lung cancer. Using immunoSEQ multiplex PCR, the repertoire was profiled, and TCRdb retains in-frame clones only, with some absent. The table includes about 34,000 clones, 88% detected once. The sequencing here drew on peripheral blood, taken before any cancer treatment. These receptors were collected from a woman aged 35 to 69 with stage I lung adenocarcinoma. Both conserved end residues are part of each CDR3. D genes are given only for firm matches. Part of the rows lack a size; the others show once, few, many or a class for expanded clones.

v_call: TRBV7-3
d_call: -
clone_size: once
j_call: TRBJ2-1
cdr3_aa: CASSSLGGNEQFF
cdr3_nt: TGTGCCAGCAGCTCCTTGGGAGGCAATGAGCAGTTCTTC

v_call: TRBV28
d_call: -
clone_size: -
j_call: TRBJ2-7
cdr3_aa: CASSPTDGTYEQYF
cdr3_nt: TGTGCCAGCAGTCCTACGGACGGGACCTACGAGCAGTACTTC

v_call: TRBV2
d_call: -
clone_size: -
j_call: TRBJ1-2
cdr3_aa: CASSEDRANYGYTF
cdr3_nt: TGTGCCAGCAGTGAGGACAGAGCTAACTATGGCTACACCTTC

v_call: TRBV23-1
d_call: TRBD1
clone_size: few
j_call: TRBJ1-6
cdr3_aa: CASSQSWEGADRNSPLHF
cdr3_nt: TGCGCCAGCAGTCAATCGTGGGAGGGGGCGGACCGTAATTCACCCCTCCACTTT

v_call: TRBV18
d_call: TRBD1
clone_size: -
j_call: TRBJ1-1
cdr3_aa: CASSRWDRMNTEAFF
cdr3_nt: TGTGCCAGCTCACGATGGGACAGGATGAACACTGAAGCTTTCTTT

v_call: TRBV27
d_call: TRBD1
clone_size: -
j_call: TRBJ1-2
cdr3_aa: CASSPLDRVDGYTF
cdr3_nt: TGTGCCAGCAGTCCTTTGGACAGGGTTGATGGCTACACCTTC

v_call: TRBV5-1
d_call: -
clone_size: -
j_call: TRBJ2-7
cdr3_aa: CASSLAETPYGQYF
cdr3_nt: TGCGCCAGCAGCTTGGCAGAAACTCCCTACGGGCAGTACTTC

v_call: TRBV19
d_call: -
clone_size: -
j_call: TRBJ1-5
cdr3_aa: CASSIGQLNQPQHF
cdr3_nt: TGTGCCAGTAGTATAGGCCAGCTTAATCAGCCCCAGCATTTT

v_call: TRBV2
d_call: -
clone_size: -
j_call: TRBJ1-4
cdr3_aa: CASSLGSLNEKLFF
cdr3_nt: TGTGCCAGCAGTTTGGGATCTTTAAATGAAAAACTGTTTTTT

v_call: TRBV7-2
d_call: -
clone_size: once
j_call: TRBJ1-2
cdr3_aa: CASSPPRLTNYGYTF
cdr3_nt: TGTGCCAGCAGCCCTCCCCGGCTTACTAACTATGGCTACACCTTC

v_call: TRBV6-5
d_call: TRBD1
clone_size: -
j_call: TRBJ2-7
cdr3_aa: CASSSGQDQREQYF
cdr3_nt: TGTGCCAGCAGTTCCGGACAGGATCAAAGGGAGCAGTACTTC

v_call: TRBV19
d_call: TRBD1
clone_size: -
j_call: TRBJ1-5
cdr3_aa: CATTTGGQPQHF
cdr3_nt: TGTGCCACCACGACAGGGGGACAGCCCCAGCATTTT

v_call: TRBV13
d_call: -
clone_size: -
j_call: TRBJ2-1
cdr3_aa: CASSLKARLHNEQFF
cdr3_nt: TGTGCCAGCAGCTTGAAGGCGAGACTGCACAATGAGCAGTTCTTC

v_call: TRBV5-5
d_call: -
clone_size: few
j_call: TRBJ1-3
cdr3_aa: CASSSDVSSGNTIYF
cdr3_nt: TGTGCCAGCAGCTCGGACGTCAGCTCTGGAAACACCATATATTTT

v_call: TRBV11-3
d_call: -
clone_size: -
j_call: TRBJ1-2
cdr3_aa: CASSLGGVYGYTF
cdr3_nt: TGTGCCAGCAGCCTGGGAGGGGTTTATGGCTACACCTTC

v_call: TRBV7-2
d_call: -
clone_size: -
j_call: TRBJ2-5
cdr3_aa: CASSLGGRTVETQYF
cdr3_nt: TGTGCCAGCAGCTTAGGGGGGAGGACGGTCGAGACCCAGTACTTC

v_call: TRBV7-2
d_call: -
clone_size: once
j_call: TRBJ1-1
cdr3_aa: CASRSTGNTEAFF
cdr3_nt: TGTGCCAGCAGGTCAACAGGGAACACTGAAGCTTTCTTT

v_call: TRBV11-3
d_call: TRBD1
clone_size: once
j_call: TRBJ1-2
cdr3_aa: CASSLGGGEGYTF
cdr3_nt: TGTGCCAGCAGCTTAGGAGGGGGCGAAGGCTACACCTTC

v_call: TRBV4-1
d_call: TRBD2
clone_size: -
j_call: TRBJ2-1
cdr3_aa: CASSQQLAGGSDEQFF
cdr3_nt: TGCGCCAGCAGCCAACAACTAGCGGGGGGGTCGGATGAGCAGTTCTTC

v_call: TRBV10-3
d_call: -
clone_size: -
j_call: TRBJ1-3
cdr3_aa: CAISDGGGGNTIYF
cdr3_nt: TGTGCCATCAGTGACGGAGGCGGTGGAAACACCATATATTTT

v_call: TRBV7-9
d_call: -
clone_size: -
j_call: TRBJ2-1
cdr3_aa: CASSFDKSSYNEQFF
cdr3_nt: TGTGCCAGCAGCTTCGATAAAAGCTCCTACAATGAGCAGTTCTTC

v_call: TRBV7-2
d_call: -
clone_size: -
j_call: TRBJ1-1
cdr3_aa: CASSSNPIWNTEAFF
cdr3_nt: TGTGCCAGCAGCTCCAACCCGATATGGAACACTGAAGCTTTCTTT

v_call: TRBV4-1
d_call: -
clone_size: -
j_call: TRBJ2-3
cdr3_aa: CASRSGREADTQYF
cdr3_nt: TGCGCCAGCAGATCTGGCAGGGAGGCAGATACGCAGTATTTT

v_call: TRBV7-9
d_call: -
clone_size: -
j_call: TRBJ2-7
cdr3_aa: CASSLDARREQYF
cdr3_nt: TGTGCCAGCAGCTTAGATGCACGGCGGGAGCAGTACTTC

v_call: TRBV7-9
d_call: -
clone_size: -
j_call: TRBJ1-3
cdr3_aa: CASSLATGQGNTIYF
cdr3_nt: TGTGCCAGCAGCTTAGCGACCGGTCAAGGAAACACCATATATTTT

v_call: TRBV29-1
d_call: TRBD1
clone_size: -
j_call: TRBJ1-2
cdr3_aa: CSVEDPKDRGWNYGYTF
cdr3_nt: TGCAGCGTTGAAGATCCCAAAGACAGGGGATGGAACTATGGCTACACCTTC

v_call: TRBV4-2
d_call: TRBD2
clone_size: few
j_call: TRBJ2-1
cdr3_aa: CASSQVASGGKDEQFF
cdr3_nt: TGTGCCAGCAGCCAAGTAGCTAGCGGGGGTAAGGATGAGCAGTTCTTC

v_call: TRBV27
d_call: -
clone_size: few
j_call: TRBJ1-1
cdr3_aa: CASKGEAFF
cdr3_nt: TGTGCCAGCAAGGGTGAAGCTTTCTTT

v_call: TRBV28
d_call: TRBD1
clone_size: -
j_call: TRBJ2-5
cdr3_aa: CASSLFPGQFQETQYF
cdr3_nt: TGTGCCAGCAGTTTATTCCCGGGACAGTTCCAAGAGACCCAGTACTTC

v_call: TRBV5-4
d_call: TRBD2
clone_size: -
j_call: TRBJ2-2
cdr3_aa: CASSSSGGELFF
cdr3_nt: TGTGCCAGCAGCTCTAGCGGGGGGGAGCTGTTTTTT

v_call: TRBV7-2
d_call: -
clone_size: few
j_call: TRBJ2-1
cdr3_aa: CASSLGLLGEQFF
cdr3_nt: TGTGCCAGCAGCTTAGGCCTGCTGGGCGAGCAGTTCTTC

v_call: TRBV27
d_call: TRBD1
clone_size: once
j_call: TRBJ1-1
cdr3_aa: CASSFGTGGVTEAFF
cdr3_nt: TGTGCCAGCAGCTTTGGAACAGGGGGCGTCACTGAAGCTTTCTTT

v_call: TRBV7-7
d_call: -
clone_size: -
j_call: TRBJ2-2
cdr3_aa: CASSSGVETGELFF
cdr3_nt: TGTGCTAGCAGCTCCGGGGTTGAGACCGGGGAGCTGTTTTTT

v_call: TRBV20-1
d_call: -
clone_size: once
j_call: TRBJ1-2
cdr3_aa: CSARGTYGYTF
cdr3_nt: TGCAGTGCTAGAGGGACCTATGGCTACACCTTC

v_call: TRBV19
d_call: TRBD1
clone_size: -
j_call: TRBJ2-7
cdr3_aa: CASRKGQGYEQYF
cdr3_nt: TGTGCCAGTAGGAAGGGACAGGGTTACGAGCAGTACTTC

v_call: TRBV5-1
d_call: -
clone_size: -
j_call: TRBJ2-7
cdr3_aa: CASRLGDEQYF
cdr3_nt: TGCGCCAGCCGCCTTGGGGACGAGCAGTACTTC

v_call: TRBV11-2
d_call: -
clone_size: -
j_call: TRBJ2-1
cdr3_aa: CASSLDYQDNEQFF
cdr3_nt: TGTGCCAGCAGCTTAGATTACCAGGACAATGAGCAGTTCTTC

v_call: TRBV9
d_call: -
clone_size: -
j_call: TRBJ1-1
cdr3_aa: CASSGHVNTEAFF
cdr3_nt: TGTGCCAGCAGCGGCCACGTGAACACTGAAGCTTTCTTT

v_call: TRBV13
d_call: -
clone_size: once
j_call: TRBJ2-3
cdr3_aa: CASSLDGRTQYF
cdr3_nt: TGTGCCAGCAGCTTAGATGGGCGTACGCAGTATTTT

v_call: TRBV23-1
d_call: TRBD1
clone_size: -
j_call: TRBJ1-5
cdr3_aa: CASSQAGTGGLGNQPQHF
cdr3_nt: TGCGCCAGCAGTCAAGCTGGGACAGGGGGCCTAGGCAATCAGCCCCAGCATTTT

v_call: TRBV5-6
d_call: -
clone_size: -
j_call: TRBJ1-5
cdr3_aa: CASSLAPGFNQPQHF
cdr3_nt: TGTGCCAGCAGCTTGGCCCCAGGGTTCAATCAGCCCCAGCATTTT

v_call: TRBV10-1
d_call: TRBD2
clone_size: -
j_call: TRBJ2-1
cdr3_aa: CASSDERGYNEQFF
cdr3_nt: TGCGCCAGCAGTGATGAGCGGGGGTACAATGAGCAGTTCTTC

v_call: TRBV11-1
d_call: -
clone_size: once
j_call: TRBJ1-1
cdr3_aa: CASSLAAGGLTEAFF
cdr3_nt: TGTGCCAGCAGCTTGGCTGCGGGGGGTTTGACTGAAGCTTTCTTT

v_call: TRBV6-5
d_call: -
clone_size: -
j_call: TRBJ1-1
cdr3_aa: CASSYTGFEAFF
cdr3_nt: TGTGCCAGCAGTTATACGGGTTTTGAAGCTTTCTTT

v_call: TRBV7-2
d_call: -
clone_size: -
j_call: TRBJ2-1
cdr3_aa: CASSFGRLNEQFF
cdr3_nt: TGTGCCAGCAGCTTCGGCAGACTCAATGAGCAGTTCTTC

v_call: TRBV11-2
d_call: -
clone_size: once
j_call: TRBJ2-3
cdr3_aa: CASSHGFGTQYF
cdr3_nt: TGTGCCAGCAGCCATGGGTTCGGTACGCAGTATTTT

v_call: TRBV6-5
d_call: -
clone_size: -
j_call: TRBJ2-7
cdr3_aa: CASSYRMEQYF
cdr3_nt: TGTGCCAGCAGTTACAGGATGGAGCAGTACTTC

v_call: TRBV7-2
d_call: -
clone_size: -
j_call: TRBJ2-3
cdr3_aa: CASSLVAPLGVDTQYF
cdr3_nt: TGTGCCAGCAGCTTAGTGGCCCCACTAGGGGTAGATACGCAGTATTTT

v_call: TRBV6-6
d_call: -
clone_size: once
j_call: TRBJ1-1
cdr3_aa: CASSGNGNTEAFF
cdr3_nt: TGTGCCAGCAGTGGAAACGGTAACACTGAAGCTTTCTTT

v_call: TRBV6-5
d_call: TRBD1
clone_size: -
j_call: TRBJ2-7
cdr3_aa: CASSYDRGTYEQYF
cdr3_nt: TGTGCCAGCAGTTACGACAGGGGGACCTACGAGCAGTACTTC

v_call: TRBV27
d_call: TRBD2
clone_size: once
j_call: TRBJ2-7
cdr3_aa: CASSLGSGGAYEQYF
cdr3_nt: TGTGCCAGCAGTTTAGGATCGGGGGGAGCCTACGAGCAGTACTTC